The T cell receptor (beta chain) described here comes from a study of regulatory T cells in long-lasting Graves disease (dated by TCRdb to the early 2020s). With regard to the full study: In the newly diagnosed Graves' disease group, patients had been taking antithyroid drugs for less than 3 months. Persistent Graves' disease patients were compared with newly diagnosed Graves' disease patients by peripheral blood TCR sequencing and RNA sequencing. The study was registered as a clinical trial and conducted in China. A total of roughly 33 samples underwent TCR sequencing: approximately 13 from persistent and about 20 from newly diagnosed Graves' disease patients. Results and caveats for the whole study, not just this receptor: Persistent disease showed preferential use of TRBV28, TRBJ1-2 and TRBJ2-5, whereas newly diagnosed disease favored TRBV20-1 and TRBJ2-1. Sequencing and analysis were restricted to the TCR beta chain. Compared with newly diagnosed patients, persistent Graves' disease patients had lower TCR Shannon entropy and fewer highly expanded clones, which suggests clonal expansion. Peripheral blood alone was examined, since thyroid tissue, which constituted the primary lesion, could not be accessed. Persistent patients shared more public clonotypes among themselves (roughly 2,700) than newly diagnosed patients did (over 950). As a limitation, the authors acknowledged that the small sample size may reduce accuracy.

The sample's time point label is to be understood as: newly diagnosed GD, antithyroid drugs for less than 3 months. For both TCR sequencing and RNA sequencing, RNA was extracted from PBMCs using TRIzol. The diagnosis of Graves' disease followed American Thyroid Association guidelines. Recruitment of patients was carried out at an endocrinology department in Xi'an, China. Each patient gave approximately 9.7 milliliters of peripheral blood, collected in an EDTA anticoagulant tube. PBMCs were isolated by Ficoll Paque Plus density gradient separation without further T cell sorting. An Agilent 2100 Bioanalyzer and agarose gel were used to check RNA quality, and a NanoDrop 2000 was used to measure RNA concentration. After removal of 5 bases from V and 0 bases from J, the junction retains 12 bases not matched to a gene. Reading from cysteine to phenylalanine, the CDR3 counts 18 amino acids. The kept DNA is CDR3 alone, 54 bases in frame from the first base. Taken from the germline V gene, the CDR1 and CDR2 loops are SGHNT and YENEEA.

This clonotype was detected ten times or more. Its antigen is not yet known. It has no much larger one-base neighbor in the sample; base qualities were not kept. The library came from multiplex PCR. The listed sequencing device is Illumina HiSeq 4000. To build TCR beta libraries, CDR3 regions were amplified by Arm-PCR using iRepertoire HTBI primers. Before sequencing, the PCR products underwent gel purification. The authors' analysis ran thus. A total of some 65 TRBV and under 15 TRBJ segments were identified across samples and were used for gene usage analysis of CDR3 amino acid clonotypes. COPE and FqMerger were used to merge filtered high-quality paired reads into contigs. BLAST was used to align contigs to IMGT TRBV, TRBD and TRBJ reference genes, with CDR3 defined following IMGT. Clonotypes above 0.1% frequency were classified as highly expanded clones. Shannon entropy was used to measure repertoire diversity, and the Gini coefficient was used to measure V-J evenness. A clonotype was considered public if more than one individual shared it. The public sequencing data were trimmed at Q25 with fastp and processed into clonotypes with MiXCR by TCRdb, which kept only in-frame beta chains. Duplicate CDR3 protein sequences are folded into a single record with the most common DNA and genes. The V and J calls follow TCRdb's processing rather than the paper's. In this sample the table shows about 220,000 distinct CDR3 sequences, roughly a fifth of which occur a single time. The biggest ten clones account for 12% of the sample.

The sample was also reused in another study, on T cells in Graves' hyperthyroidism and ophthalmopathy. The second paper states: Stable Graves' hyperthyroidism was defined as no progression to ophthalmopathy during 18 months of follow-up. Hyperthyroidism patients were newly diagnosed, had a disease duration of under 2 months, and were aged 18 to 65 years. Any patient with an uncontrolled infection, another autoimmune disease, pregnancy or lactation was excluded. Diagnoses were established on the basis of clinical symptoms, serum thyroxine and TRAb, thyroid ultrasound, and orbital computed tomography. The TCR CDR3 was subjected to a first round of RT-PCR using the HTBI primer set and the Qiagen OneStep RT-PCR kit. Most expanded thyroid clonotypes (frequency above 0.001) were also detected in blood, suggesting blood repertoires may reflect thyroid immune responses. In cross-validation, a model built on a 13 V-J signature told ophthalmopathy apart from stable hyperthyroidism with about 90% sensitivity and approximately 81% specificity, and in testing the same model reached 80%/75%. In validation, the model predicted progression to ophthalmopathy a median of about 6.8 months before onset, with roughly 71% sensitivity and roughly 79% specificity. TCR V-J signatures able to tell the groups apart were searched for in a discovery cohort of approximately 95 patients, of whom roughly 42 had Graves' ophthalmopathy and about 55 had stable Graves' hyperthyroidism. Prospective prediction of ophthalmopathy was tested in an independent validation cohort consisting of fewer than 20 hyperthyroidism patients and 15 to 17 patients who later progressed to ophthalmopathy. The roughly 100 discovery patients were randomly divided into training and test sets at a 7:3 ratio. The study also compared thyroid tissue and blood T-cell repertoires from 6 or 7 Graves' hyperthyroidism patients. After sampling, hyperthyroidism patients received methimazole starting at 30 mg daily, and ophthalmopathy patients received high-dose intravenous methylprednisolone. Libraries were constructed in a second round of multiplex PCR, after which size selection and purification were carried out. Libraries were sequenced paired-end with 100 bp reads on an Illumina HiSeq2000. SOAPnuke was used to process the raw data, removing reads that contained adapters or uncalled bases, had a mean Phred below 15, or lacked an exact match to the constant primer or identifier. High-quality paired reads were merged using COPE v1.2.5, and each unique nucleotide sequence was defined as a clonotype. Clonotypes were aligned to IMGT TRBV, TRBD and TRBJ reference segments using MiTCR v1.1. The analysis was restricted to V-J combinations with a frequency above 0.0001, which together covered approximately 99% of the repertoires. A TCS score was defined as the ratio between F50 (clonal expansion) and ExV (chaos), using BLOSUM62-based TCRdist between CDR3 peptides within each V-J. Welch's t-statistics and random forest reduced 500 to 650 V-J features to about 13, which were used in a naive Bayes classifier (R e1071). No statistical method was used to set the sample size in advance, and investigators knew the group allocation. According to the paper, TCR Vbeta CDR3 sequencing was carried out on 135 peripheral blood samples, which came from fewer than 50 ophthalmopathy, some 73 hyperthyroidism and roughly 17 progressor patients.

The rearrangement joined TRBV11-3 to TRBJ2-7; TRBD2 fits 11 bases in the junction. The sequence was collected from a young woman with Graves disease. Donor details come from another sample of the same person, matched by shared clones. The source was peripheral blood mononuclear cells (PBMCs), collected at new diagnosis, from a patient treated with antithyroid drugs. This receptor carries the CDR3 CASSPGRFSGGASYEQYF. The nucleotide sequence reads TGTGCCAGCAGCCCAGGCCGGTTTAGCGGGGGGGCCTCCTACGAGCAGTACTTC.